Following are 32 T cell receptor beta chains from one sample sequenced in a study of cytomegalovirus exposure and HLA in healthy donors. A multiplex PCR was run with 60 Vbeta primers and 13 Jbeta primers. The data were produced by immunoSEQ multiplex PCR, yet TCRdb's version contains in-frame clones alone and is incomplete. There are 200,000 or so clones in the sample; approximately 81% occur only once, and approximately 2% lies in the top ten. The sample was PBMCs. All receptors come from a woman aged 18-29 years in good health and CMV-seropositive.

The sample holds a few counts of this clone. The CDR3 loop is CASSRGQDTQYF. CDR3 nucleotides: TGTGCCAGCAGCCGCGGACAAGATACGCAGTATTTT. The chain uses TRBV5-4 and TRBJ2-3, with a weak D call TRBD1 (5 bases). This CDR3 spans 12 amino acids. V lost 4 bases and J 5 bases, leaving 8 bases between the germline ends. Germline V lookup: CDR1 SGHNT, CDR2 YYREEE (reference sequence).

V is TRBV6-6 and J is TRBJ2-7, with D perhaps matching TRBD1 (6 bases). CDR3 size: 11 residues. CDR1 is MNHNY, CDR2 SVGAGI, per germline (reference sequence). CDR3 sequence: CASSGGWGLGV. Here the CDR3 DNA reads TGTGCCAGCAGTGGCGGTTGGGGGCTGGGCGTC.

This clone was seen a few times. CDR3 DNA sequence: TGTGCCAGCAGCTTAGCTGGCGGACAGAGCTACACCATATATTTT. Its protein product is CASSLAGGQSYTIYF. This chain uses TRBV7-9 with TRBJ1-3; tentatively, D is TRBD1 (6 bases). The CDR3 is made up of 15 amino acids. Trimming pared 0 bases from V and 8 bases from J, leaving 14 bases between. CDR1 is SEHNR, CDR2 FQNEAQ, per germline (reference sequence).

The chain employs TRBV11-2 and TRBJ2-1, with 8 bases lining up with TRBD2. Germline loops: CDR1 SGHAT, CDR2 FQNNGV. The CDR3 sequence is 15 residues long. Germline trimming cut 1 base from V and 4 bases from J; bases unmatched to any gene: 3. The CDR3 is CASSLVAGGYNEQFF. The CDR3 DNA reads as TGTGCCAGCAGCTTAGTGGCGGGGGGTTACAATGAGCAGTTCTTC.

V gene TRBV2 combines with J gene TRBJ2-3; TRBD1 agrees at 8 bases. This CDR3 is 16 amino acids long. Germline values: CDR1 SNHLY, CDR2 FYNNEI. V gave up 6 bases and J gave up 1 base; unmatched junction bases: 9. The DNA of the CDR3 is TGTGCCAGCAGAGCCGGGACAGGTCCCGGCACAGATACGCAGTATTTT. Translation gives CASRAGTGPGTDTQYF.

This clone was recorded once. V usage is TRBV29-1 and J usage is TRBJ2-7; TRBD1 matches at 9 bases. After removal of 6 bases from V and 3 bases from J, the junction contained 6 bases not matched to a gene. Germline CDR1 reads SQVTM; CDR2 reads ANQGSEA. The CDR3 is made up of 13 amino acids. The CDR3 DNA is TGCAGCGTCGGGGGACAGGGCCACTACGAGCAGTACTTC. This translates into CSVGGQGHYEQYF.

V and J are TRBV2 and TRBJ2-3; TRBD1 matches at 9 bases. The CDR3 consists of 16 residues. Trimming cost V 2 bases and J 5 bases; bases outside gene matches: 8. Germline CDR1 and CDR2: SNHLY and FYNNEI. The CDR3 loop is CASSESRTGVKDTQYF. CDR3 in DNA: TGTGCCAGCAGTGAATCTAGGACAGGGGTGAAAGATACGCAGTATTTT.

DNA for the CDR3: TGTGCCAGCAGCTTATCCAGGGGGTACACCGGGGAGCTGTTTTTT. This translates into CASSLSRGYTGELFF. The rearrangement links TRBV7-6 to TRBJ2-2; 7 bases match TRBD1. After removal of 2 bases from V and 3 bases from J, the junction contained 3 bases not matched to a gene. The CDR3 covers 15 residues. Germline V gene lookup returns CDR1 SGHVS and CDR2 FNYEAQ.

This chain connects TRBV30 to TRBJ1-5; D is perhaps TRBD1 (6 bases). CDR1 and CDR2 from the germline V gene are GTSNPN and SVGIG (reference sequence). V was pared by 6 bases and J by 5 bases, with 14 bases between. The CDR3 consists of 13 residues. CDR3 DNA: TGTGCCTGCGGACAAGGGGGACATCAGCCCCAGCATTTT. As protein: CACGQGGHQPQHF. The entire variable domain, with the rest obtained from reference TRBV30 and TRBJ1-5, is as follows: SQTIHQWPATLVQPVGSPLSLECTVEGTSNPNLYWYRQAAGRGLQLLFYSVGIGQISSEVPQNLSASRPQDRQFILSSKKLLLSDSGFYLCACGQGGHQPQHFGDGTRLSIL.

The CDR3 region is CVAADKPGVAFF. CDR3 coding DNA: TGTGTCGCAGCGGATAAGCCGGGCGTAGCTTTCTTT. V usage is TRBV7-9 and J usage is TRBJ1-1; D ambiguous. This CDR3 has 12 amino acids. CDR1 is SEHNR and CDR2 is FQNEAQ in the germline V gene (reference sequence).

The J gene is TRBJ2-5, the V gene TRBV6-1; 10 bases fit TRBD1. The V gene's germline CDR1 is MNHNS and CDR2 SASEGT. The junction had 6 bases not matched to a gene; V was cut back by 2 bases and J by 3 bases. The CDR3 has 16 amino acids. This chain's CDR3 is CASSEPLGQGEETQYF. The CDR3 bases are TGTGCCAGCAGTGAACCTCTAGGACAGGGGGAAGAGACCCAGTACTTC.

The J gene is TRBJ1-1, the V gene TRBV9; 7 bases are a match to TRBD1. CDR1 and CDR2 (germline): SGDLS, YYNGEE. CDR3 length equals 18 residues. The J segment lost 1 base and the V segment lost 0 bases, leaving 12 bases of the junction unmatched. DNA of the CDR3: TGTGCCAGCAGCGTAGCTACGGGGACAGCAACGAGGAACACTGAAGCTTTCTTT. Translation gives CASSVATGTATRNTEAFF. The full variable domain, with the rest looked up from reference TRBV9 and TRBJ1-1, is DSGVTQTPKHLITATGQRVTLRCSPRSGDLSVYWYQQSLDQGLQFLIQYYNGEERAKGNILERFSAQQFPDLHSELNLSSLELGDSALYFCASSVATGTATRNTEAFFGQGTRLTVV.

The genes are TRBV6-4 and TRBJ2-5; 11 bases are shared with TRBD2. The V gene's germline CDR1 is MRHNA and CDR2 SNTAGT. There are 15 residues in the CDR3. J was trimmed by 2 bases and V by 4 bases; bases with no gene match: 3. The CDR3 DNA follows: TGTGCCAGCAGTGTTCTAGCGGGGGGTCAAGAGACCCAGTACTTC. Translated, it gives CASSVLAGGQETQYF.

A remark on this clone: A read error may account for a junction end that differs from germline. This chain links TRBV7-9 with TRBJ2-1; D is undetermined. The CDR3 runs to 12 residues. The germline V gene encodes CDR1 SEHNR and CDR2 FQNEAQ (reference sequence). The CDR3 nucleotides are TGTTCCAGCAGCTTAGATCACTATGAGCAGTTCTTC. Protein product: CSSSLDHYEQFF.

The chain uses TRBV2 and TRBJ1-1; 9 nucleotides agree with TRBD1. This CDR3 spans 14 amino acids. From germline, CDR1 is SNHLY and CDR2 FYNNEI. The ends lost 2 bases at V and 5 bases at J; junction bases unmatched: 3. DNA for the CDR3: TGTGCCAGCAGTGAAACAGGGGGCAGAACTGAAGCTTTCTTT. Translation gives CASSETGGRTEAFF.

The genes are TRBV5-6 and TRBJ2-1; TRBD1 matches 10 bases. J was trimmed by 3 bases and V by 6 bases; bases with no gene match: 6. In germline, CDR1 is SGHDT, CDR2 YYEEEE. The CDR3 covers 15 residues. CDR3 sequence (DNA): TGTGCCAGCACCGCGACAGGGGGCAACTACAATGAGCAGTTCTTC. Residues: CASTATGGNYNEQFF.

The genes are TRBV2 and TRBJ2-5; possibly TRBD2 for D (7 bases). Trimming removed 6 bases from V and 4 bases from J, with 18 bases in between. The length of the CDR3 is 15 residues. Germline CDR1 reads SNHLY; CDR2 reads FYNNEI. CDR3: CASSHMGGGGETQYF. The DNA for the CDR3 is TGTGCCAGCAGCCACATGGGGGGGGGCGGAGAGACCCAGTACTTC.

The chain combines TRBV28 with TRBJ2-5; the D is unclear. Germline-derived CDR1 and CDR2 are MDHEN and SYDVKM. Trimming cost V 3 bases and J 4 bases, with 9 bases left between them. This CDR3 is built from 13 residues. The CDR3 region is CASSLQTGETQYF. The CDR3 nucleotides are TGTGCCAGCAGTTTGCAAACCGGAGAGACCCAGTACTTC.

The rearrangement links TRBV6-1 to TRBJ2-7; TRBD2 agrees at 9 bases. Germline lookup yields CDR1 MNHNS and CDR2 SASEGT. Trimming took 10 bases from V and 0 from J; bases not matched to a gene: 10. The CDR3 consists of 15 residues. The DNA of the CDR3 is TGTGCCACGCAGACTAGCGGTTCAAGCTCCTACGAGCAGTACGTC. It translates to CATQTSGSSSYEQYV.

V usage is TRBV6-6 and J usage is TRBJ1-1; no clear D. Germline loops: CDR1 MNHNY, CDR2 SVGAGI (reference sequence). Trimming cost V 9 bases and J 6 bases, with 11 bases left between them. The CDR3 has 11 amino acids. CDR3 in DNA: TGTGCCAGTCTAGCGAGGGCTGAAGCTTTCTTT. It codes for CASLARAEAFF.

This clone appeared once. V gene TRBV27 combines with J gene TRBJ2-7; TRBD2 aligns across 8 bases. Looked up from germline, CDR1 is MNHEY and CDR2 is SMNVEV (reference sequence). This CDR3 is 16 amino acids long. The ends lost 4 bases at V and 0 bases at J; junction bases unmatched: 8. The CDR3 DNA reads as TGTGCCAGCAGTTGGGGTGGGGGGACTAGCTCCTACGAGCAGTACTTC. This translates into CASSWGGGTSSYEQYF.

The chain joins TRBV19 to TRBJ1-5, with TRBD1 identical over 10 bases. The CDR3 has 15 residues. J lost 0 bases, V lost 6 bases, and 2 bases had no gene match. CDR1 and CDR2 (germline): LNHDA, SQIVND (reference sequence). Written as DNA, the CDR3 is TGTGCCAGTAGGGGGACAGGGGATAGCAATCAGCCCCAGCATTTT. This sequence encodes CASRGTGDSNQPQHF.

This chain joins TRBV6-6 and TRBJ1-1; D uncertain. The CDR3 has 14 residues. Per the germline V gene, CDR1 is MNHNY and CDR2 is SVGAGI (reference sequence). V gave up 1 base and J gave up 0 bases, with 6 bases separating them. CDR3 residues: CASSYYPVNTEAFF. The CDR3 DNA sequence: TGTGCCAGCAGTTACTATCCAGTGAACACTGAAGCTTTCTTT.

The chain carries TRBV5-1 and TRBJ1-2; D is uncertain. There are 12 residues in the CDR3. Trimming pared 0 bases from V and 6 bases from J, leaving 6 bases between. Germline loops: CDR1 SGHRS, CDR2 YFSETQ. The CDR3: CASSLEFDGYTF. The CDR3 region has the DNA TGCGCCAGCAGCTTGGAATTCGATGGCTACACCTTC.

The CDR3 DNA reads as TGTGCCAGCAGCCGGACAGGGAGCAATCAGCCCCAGCATTTT. Translated, it gives CASSRTGSNQPQHF. The V and J genes are TRBV9 and TRBJ1-5; the match to TRBD1 covers 8 bases. V trimming: 4 bases; J trimming: 1 base; junction bases outside the gene matches: 1. The germline V gene encodes CDR1 SGDLS and CDR2 YYNGEE. CDR3 length equals 14 residues.

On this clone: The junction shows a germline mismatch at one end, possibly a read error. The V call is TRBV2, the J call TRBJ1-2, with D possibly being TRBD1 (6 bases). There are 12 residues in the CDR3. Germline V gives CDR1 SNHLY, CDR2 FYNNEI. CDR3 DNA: TGTGCCAGCAGTGAATACACCGAGACGGGACACTTC. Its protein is CASSEYTETGHF.

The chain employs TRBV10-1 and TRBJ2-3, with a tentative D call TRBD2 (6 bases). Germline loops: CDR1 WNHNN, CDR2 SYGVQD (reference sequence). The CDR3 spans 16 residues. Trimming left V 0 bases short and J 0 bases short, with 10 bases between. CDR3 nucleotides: TGCGCCAGCAGTGAGTCGACACTAGCTAGCACAGATACGCAGTATTTT. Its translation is CASSESTLASTDTQYF.

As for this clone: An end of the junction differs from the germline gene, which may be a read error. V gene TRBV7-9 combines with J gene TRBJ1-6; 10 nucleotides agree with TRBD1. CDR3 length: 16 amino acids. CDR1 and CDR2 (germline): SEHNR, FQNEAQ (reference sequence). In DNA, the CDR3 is TGTTCCAGCAGCAACGGACAGGGGGACTATAATTCACCCCTCCACTTT. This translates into CSSSNGQGDYNSPLHF. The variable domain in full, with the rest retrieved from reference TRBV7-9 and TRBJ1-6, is DTGVSQNPRHKITKRGQNVTFRCDPISEHNRLYWYRQTLGQGPEFLTYFQNEAQLEKSRLLSDRFSAERPKGSFSTLEIQRTEQGDSAMYLCSSSNGQGDYNSPLHFGNGTRLTVT.

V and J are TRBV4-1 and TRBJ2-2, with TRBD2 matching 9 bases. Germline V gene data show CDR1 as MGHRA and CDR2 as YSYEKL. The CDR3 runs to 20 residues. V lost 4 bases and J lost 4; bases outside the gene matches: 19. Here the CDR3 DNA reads TGCGCCAGCAGCCCCCGCCGTTGGGGACAGCGGGGGGAAACCACCGGGGAGCTGTTTTTT. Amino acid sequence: CASSPRRWGQRGETTGELFF.

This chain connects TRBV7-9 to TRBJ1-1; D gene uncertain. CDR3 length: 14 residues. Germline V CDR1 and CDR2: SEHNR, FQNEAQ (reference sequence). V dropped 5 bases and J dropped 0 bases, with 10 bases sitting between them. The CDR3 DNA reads TGTGCCAGCAGCAAGCTCGGGGTGAACACTGAAGCTTTCTTT. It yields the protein CASSKLGVNTEAFF.

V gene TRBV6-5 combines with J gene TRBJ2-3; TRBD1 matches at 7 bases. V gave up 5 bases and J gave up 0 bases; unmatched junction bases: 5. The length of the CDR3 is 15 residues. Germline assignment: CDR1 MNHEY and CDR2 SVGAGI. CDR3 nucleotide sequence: TGTGCCAGCAGTCCCTGGGACAGCAGCACAGATACGCAGTATTTT. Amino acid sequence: CASSPWDSSTDTQYF.

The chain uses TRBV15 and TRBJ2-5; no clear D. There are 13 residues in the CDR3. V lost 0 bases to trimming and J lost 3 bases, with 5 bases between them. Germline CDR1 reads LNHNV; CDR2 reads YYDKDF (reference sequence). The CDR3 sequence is CATSRDSEETQYF. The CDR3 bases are TGTGCCACCAGCAGAGATTCCGAAGAGACCCAGTACTTC.